The 8 T cell receptor beta chains below come from one sample, sequenced in a study of breast tumors, draining lymph nodes, adjacent tissues. TCRdb passed the multiplex PCR reads through MiXCR, listing each CDR3 protein once. This table has 84,000 or so distinct CDR3 sequences, over 25% appearing once. The lymph nodes were axillary draining lymph nodes from breast cancer patients. Sequencing was carried out using axillary lymph node tissue. These receptors were collected from a female donor with breast cancer. Some clones in this sample may be carry-over from other donors' samples.

This clonotype was counted ten times or more. The chain employs TRBV7-3 and TRBJ2-3; a weak D match, TRBD1 (6 bases). Looked up from germline, CDR1 is SGHTA and CDR2 is FQGTGA. The CDR3 spans 15 residues. Between the trimmed V and J ends, which lost 4 bases and 2 bases, there was a span of 13 bases. The CDR3: CASSSSGQNTDTQYF. The CDR3 coding sequence is TGTGCCAGCAGCTCCTCGGGACAAAACACAGATACGCAGTATTTT.

This clonotype was detected ten times or more. This sequence joins TRBV10-3 and TRBJ2-2, with a tentative D call TRBD2 (6 bases). V dropped 9 bases and J dropped 3 bases, with 14 bases sitting between them. This CDR3 has 14 residues. In germline, CDR1 is ENHRY, CDR2 SYGVKD. The CDR3 DNA reads TGTGCCATGGGAGGAAGGGCTGACACCGGGGAGCTGTTTTTT. The encoded protein is CAMGGRADTGELFF.

With respect to this clonotype: A read error is possible here, since a much larger clone lies one base away. V and J are TRBV19 and TRBJ2-1; 12 nucleotides agree with TRBD2. The CDR3 has 17 amino acids. Germline V gene data show CDR1 as LNHDA and CDR2 as SQIVND (reference sequence). This CDR3 is CASSITLPPGLAGEQSF. In nucleotides, the CDR3 is TGTGCCAGTAGTATAACTTTACCTCCGGGACTAGCGGGCGAGCAGTCCTTC.

This sequence joins TRBV9 and TRBJ2-2, with 7 positions matching TRBD1. The CDR3 is made up of 13 amino acids. J gave up 11 bases and V 4 bases, and 8 bases lay outside the gene matches. Looked up from germline, CDR1 is SGDLS and CDR2 is YYNGEE. The CDR3 DNA reads TGTGCCAGCAGCACGGGACAGTACAATGAGCTGTTTTTT. This sequence encodes CASSTGQYNELFF.

The sample holds one count of this clonotype. Likely a read error: the CDR3 ends without its conserved phenylalanine or tryptophan. The rearrangement uses TRBV4-2 and TRBJ2-3; tentative D call: TRBD1 (5 bases). Gene TRBJ1-5 matches the end of the DNA better, so the J call may be wrong. This CDR3 contains 14 residues. From germline, CDR1 is LGHNA and CDR2 YNFKEQ. CDR3 in amino acids: CASSPRGATDTQHS. Here the CDR3 DNA reads TGTGCCAGCAGCCCTCGGGGCGCCACAGATACGCAGCATTCT.

The rearrangement uses TRBV9 and TRBJ1-1; TRBD1 might be the D (6 bases). CDR3 length equals 15 residues. Germline assignment: CDR1 SGDLS and CDR2 YYNGEE. Trimming cost V 0 bases and J 4 bases, with 13 bases left between them. The CDR3 DNA reads TGTGCCAGCAGCGTAGGGGCAGGGGAAGGCACTGAAGCTTTCTTT. Encoded protein: CASSVGAGEGTEAFF.

In its sample, this clonotype was seen many times. This sequence joins TRBV6-1 and TRBJ2-3; D call uncertain. The CDR3 is 15 amino acids. In germline, CDR1 is MNHNS, CDR2 SASEGT. V was trimmed by 6 bases and J by 2 bases, leaving 15 bases between them. Here the CDR3 DNA reads TGTGCCAGCAGCGCGAAAAGGGCTTACACAGATACGCAGTATTTT. It yields the protein CASSAKRAYTDTQYF.

This clonotype has ten or more counts. This chain uses TRBV2 with TRBJ2-5; D is undetermined. V shed 8 bases and J shed 6 bases, with 13 bases lying between them. The CDR3 length is 12 residues. CDR1 is SNHLY, CDR2 FYNNEI, per germline. The CDR3 DNA reads as TGTGCCAGCTGTGCGGTCGGACAGACCCAGTACTTC. It translates to CASCAVGQTQYF.